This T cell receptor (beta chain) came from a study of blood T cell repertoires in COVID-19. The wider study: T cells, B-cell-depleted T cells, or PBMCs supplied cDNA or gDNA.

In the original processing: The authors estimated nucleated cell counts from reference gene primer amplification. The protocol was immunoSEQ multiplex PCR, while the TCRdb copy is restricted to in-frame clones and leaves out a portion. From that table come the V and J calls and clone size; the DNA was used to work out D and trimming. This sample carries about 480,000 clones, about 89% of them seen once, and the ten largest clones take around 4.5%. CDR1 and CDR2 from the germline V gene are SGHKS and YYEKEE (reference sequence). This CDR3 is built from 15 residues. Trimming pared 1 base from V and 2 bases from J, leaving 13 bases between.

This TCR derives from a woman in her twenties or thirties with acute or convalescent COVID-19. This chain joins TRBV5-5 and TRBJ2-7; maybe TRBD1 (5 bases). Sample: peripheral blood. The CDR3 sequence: CASSLQYRRPYEQYF. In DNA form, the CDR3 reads TGTGCCAGCAGCTTGCAGTACAGGCGGCCCTACGAGCAGTACTTC.